The 14 T cell receptor beta chains below come from one sample, sequenced in a study of regulatory T cells in long-lasting Graves disease. Stated time point: newly diagnosed GD, antithyroid drugs for less than 3 months. The TCR library used RNA extracted from PBMCs. Arm-PCR of CDR3 regions and iRepertoire HTBI primers were the basis on which TCR beta libraries were built. TCRdb called the multiplex PCR reads again in MiXCR, with one record for every CDR3 protein. The table has hundreds of thousands of distinct CDR3 sequences, around 16% seen once. The sample was also reused in another study, on T cells in Graves' hyperthyroidism and ophthalmopathy.

The sample was peripheral blood mononuclear cells (PBMCs), taken at new diagnosis, from a patient treated with antithyroid drugs. Every receptor here comes from a man aged 18 to 29 with Graves disease.

This clonotype was observed many times. The rearrangement joins TRBV10-2 to TRBJ1-2; possible D gene TRBD1, 5 bases. Germline CDR1 WSHSY, CDR2 SAAADI. V was pared by 2 bases and J by 3 bases, with 7 bases between. The CDR3 is 13 residues long. CDR3 loop: CASSEDSYYGYTF. Written as DNA, the CDR3 is TGCGCCAGCAGTGAGGACAGCTACTATGGCTACACCTTC.

This clonotype was counted a few times. The V call is TRBV3-1, the J call TRBJ1-2; 8 nucleotides align to TRBD1. CDR1 LGHDT and CDR2 YNNKEL come from the germline V gene (reference sequence). Losses at the gene ends were 2 bases for V and 5 bases for J; bases not matched to a gene: 4. The CDR3 is 14 residues long. The DNA for the CDR3 is TGTGCCAGCAGCCAAACGGACAGGGTTTATGGCTACACCTTC. Its translation: CASSQTDRVYGYTF. The entire variable domain, with the rest obtained from reference TRBV3-1 and TRBJ1-2, is as follows: DTAVSQTPKYLVTQMGNDKSIKCEQNLGHDTMYWYKQDSKKFLKIMFSYNNKELIINETVPNRFSPKSPDKAHLNLHINSLELGDSAVYFCASSQTDRVYGYTFGSGTRLTVV.

This chain connects TRBV3-1 to TRBJ1-1; D possibly corresponds to TRBD1 (6 bases). Between the trimmed V and J ends, which lost 1 base and 4 bases, there was a span of 16 bases. Germline loops: CDR1 LGHDT, CDR2 YNNKEL (reference sequence). The CDR3 length is 16 residues. CDR3 protein: CASSQGEGGFGTEAFF. For the CDR3, the DNA is TGTGCCAGCAGCCAAGGCGAAGGGGGGTTTGGCACTGAAGCTTTCTTT.

This clonotype appeared many times. The chain carries TRBV30 and TRBJ1-1; no definite D call. Trimming removed 4 bases from V and 0 bases from J, with 24 bases in between. This CDR3 is 18 amino acids long. CDR1 GTSNPN and CDR2 SVGIG come from the germline V gene (reference sequence). The CDR3 region is CAWTQDFKKPEMNTEAFF. The CDR3 coding sequence is TGTGCCTGGACGCAGGATTTTAAAAAACCCGAAATGAACACTGAAGCTTTCTTT. The complete variable domain, with remaining parts taken from reference TRBV30 and TRBJ1-1, reads SQTIHQWPATLVQPVGSPLSLECTVEGTSNPNLYWYRQAAGRGLQLLFYSVGIGQISSEVPQNLSASRPQDRQFILSSKKLLLSDSGFYLCAWTQDFKKPEMNTEAFFGQGTRLTVV.

This clonotype was seen a single time. A much larger clone sits a single nucleotide away, making a read error possible. V usage is TRBV6-1 and J usage is TRBJ2-7; the D call may be TRBD1 or TRBD2 (5 bases each). Between the trimmed V and J ends, which lost 6 bases and 2 bases, there was a span of 14 bases. The CDR3 consists of 14 residues. From germline, CDR1 is MNHNS and CDR2 SASEGT. CDR3 sequence: CASRPGRNTYEQYF. CDR3 bases: TGTGCCAGCAGGCCGGGACGGAATACCTACGAGCAGTACTTC.

The J gene is TRBJ2-3, the V gene TRBV20-1; the match to TRBD2 covers 13 bases. Per the germline V gene, CDR1 is DFQATT and CDR2 is SNEGSKA (reference sequence). The CDR3 runs 18 residues. Unmatched junction bases numbered 12, after V lost 6 bases and J lost 0 bases. For the CDR3, the DNA is TGCAGTGCATACCTTAGTTCGGGACTAGCGGGGAGCACAGATACGCAGTATTTT. Its translation is CSAYLSSGLAGSTDTQYF.

The gene calls are TRBV20-1 and TRBJ2-3, with 14 bases identical to TRBD2. The CDR3 spans 15 residues. Per germline, CDR1 DFQATT and CDR2 SNEGSKA (reference sequence). V dropped 4 bases and J dropped 1; count of bases not matched to a gene: 1. CDR3 amino acids: CSAKGLAGGTDTQYF. For the CDR3, the DNA is TGCAGTGCTAAGGGACTAGCGGGAGGCACAGATACGCAGTATTTT.

This clonotype was recorded many times. The rearrangement uses TRBV12-3 or TRBV12-4 and TRBJ2-5, with D hard to call. V was pared by 6 bases and J by 1 base, with 12 bases between. This CDR3 spans 14 amino acids. The CDR3 reads CASSPEPVQETQYF. DNA of the CDR3: TGTGCCAGCAGCCCGGAGCCCGTCCAAGAGACCCAGTACTTC.

The chain couples TRBV18 to TRBJ1-6; 9 bases match TRBD1. V dropped 4 bases and J dropped 7; count of bases not matched to a gene: 5. Germline CDR1 and CDR2: KGHSH and LQKENI. This CDR3 comprises 15 residues. The CDR3 coding sequence is TGTGCCAGCTCACTAAAGACAGGGGGAAATTCACCCCTCCACTTT. It translates to CASSLKTGGNSPLHF.

The chain links TRBV6-9 to TRBJ1-2, with TRBD1 matching 9 bases. Trimming cost V 3 bases and J 1 base; bases outside gene matches: 9. The length of the CDR3 is 17 residues. Germline CDR1 is MNHGY and CDR2 is SVAAGI. CDR3 nucleotide sequence: TGTGCCAGCAGTTACTCTGCCGGGACAGGGTTTAACTATGGCTACACCTTC. Translating gives CASSYSAGTGFNYGYTF.

This clonotype appeared many times. V usage is TRBV27 and J usage is TRBJ2-3; D gene uncertain. CDR3 length equals 14 residues. CDR1 is MNHEY, CDR2 SMNVEV, per germline (reference sequence). The V end was cut by 9 bases, the J end by 0 bases, with 13 bases between. CDR3 coding DNA: TGTGCCAGTCGAGAAGGGTCGAGCACAGATACGCAGTATTTT. Protein sequence: CASREGSSTDTQYF.

This clonotype appeared a few times. The chain has TRBV20-1 and TRBJ1-1, with D hard to call. V was pared by 3 bases and J by 0 bases, with 5 bases between. Per the germline V gene, CDR1 is DFQATT and CDR2 is SNEGSKA (reference sequence). This CDR3 comprises 12 residues. The CDR3 nucleotides read TGCAGTGCTAGTTGGCTGAACACTGAAGCTTTCTTT. Its protein product is CSASWLNTEAFF.

V is TRBV9 and J is TRBJ2-7; D not resolved. V was clipped by 0 bases and J by 2 bases, with 9 bases between them. This CDR3 region has 14 residues. Germline V gives CDR1 SGDLS, CDR2 YYNGEE. Written as DNA, the CDR3 is TGTGCCAGCAGCGTAGCCCCCCTAGCCTACGAGCAGTACTTC. Its protein product is CASSVAPLAYEQYF.

Many counts were recorded for this clonotype. V is TRBV28 and J is TRBJ2-5; 8 positions match TRBD1. From germline, CDR1 is MDHEN and CDR2 SYDVKM. The CDR3 is 13 residues long. Trimming at V came to 10 bases and at J to 2 bases, leaving 6 bases not matched to a gene. Here the CDR3 reads CATGQGKQETQYF. The DNA of the CDR3 is TGTGCCACCGGACAGGGCAAACAAGAGACCCAGTACTTC.